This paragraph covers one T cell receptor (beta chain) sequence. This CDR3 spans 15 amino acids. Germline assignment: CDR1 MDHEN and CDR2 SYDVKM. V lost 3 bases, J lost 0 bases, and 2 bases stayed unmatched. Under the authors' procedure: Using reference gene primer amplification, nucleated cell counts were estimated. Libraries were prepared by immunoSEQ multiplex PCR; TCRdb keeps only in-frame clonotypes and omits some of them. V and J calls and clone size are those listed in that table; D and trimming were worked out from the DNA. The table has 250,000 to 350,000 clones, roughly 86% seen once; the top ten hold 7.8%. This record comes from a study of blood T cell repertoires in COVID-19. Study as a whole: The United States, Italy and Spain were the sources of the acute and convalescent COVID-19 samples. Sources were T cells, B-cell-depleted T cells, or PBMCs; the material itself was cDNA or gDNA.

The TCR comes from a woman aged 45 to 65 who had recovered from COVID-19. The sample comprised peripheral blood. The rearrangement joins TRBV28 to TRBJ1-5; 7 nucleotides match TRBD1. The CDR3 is CASSFTGASNQPQHF. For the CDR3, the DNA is TGTGCCAGCAGTTTCACAGGGGCTAGCAATCAGCCCCAGCATTTT. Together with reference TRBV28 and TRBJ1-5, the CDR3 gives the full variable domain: DVKVTQSSRYLVKRTGEKVFLECVQDMDHENMFWYRQDPGLGLRLIYFSYDVKMKEKGDIPEGYSVSREKKERFSLILESASTNQTSMYLCASSFTGASNQPQHFGDGTRLSIL.